This is a list of T cell receptor beta chains from one sample in a study of molecular identifiers for immune sequencing clone quantification. Using its own MiXCR run on the PCR reads, TCRdb lists one record per CDR3 protein. The sample includes under 85,000 distinct CDR3 sequences, under 20% of them seen just once. Sequenced: naive CD8+ T cells from blood, with Jurkat cell RNA spiked in. The receptors shown here come from a human donor in good health. Some libraries in this study had Jurkat cell RNA spiked in. Each CDR3 is given with its conserved first and last residue. D genes are given only for firm matches. Rows give clone size only sometimes, using once, few, many, or a class for an expanded clone.

j_call	clone_size	d_call	v_call	cdr3_nt	cdr3_aa
TRBJ2-7	many	TRBD2	TRBV28	TGTGCCAGCAGTTCCATTAGCGGGATAGGCGAGCAGTACTTC	CASSSISGIGEQYF
TRBJ2-6	many	TRBD1	TRBV11-2	TGTGCCAGCAGTTCCCCGGGACAGGGGGCAATCTCTGGGGCCAACGTCCTGACTTTC	CASSSPGQGAISGANVLTF
TRBJ2-1	many	-	TRBV20-1	TGCAGTGCTAGAGATGAGGGCAGTACCTACAATGAGCAGTTCTTC	CSARDEGSTYNEQFF
TRBJ2-5	many	-	TRBV10-2	TGCGCCAGCGCTCAGTCGGCCCAAGAGACCCAGTACTTC	CASAQSAQETQYF
TRBJ1-1	many	-	TRBV6-2/TRBV6-3	TGTGCCAGCAGTTACCCCACTGAAGCTTTCTTT	CASSYPTEAFF
TRBJ2-6	many	-	TRBV24-1	TGTGCCACCAGTGATTTGCGGAGCTCTGGGGCCAACGTCCTGACTTTC	CATSDLRSSGANVLTF
TRBJ2-5	many	-	TRBV12-3/TRBV12-4	TGTGCCAGCAGCCCCCGGGACGGGGAGAAGTACCAAGAGACCCAGTACTTC	CASSPRDGEKYQETQYF
TRBJ2-1	many	TRBD2	TRBV7-3	TGTGCCAGCAGCTGGGGACTAGCGGGAGGAGGGGATGAGCAGTTCTTC	CASSWGLAGGGDEQFF
TRBJ2-7	-	TRBD2	TRBV5-3	TGTGCCAGCAGCACCACCTCCGGGACTAGTTGGCTCGAGCAGTACTTC	CASSTTSGTSWLEQYF
TRBJ2-7	many	-	TRBV2	TGTGCCAGCAGTGATTACCGTAACTACGAGCAGTACTTC	CASSDYRNYEQYF
TRBJ2-7	many	-	TRBV30	TGTGCCTGGAGTCCTGGTGGTGAGCAGTACTTC	CAWSPGGEQYF
TRBJ2-7	-	-	TRBV2	TGTGCCAGCAGTCTCGGGACTGGGTCATTCTACGAGCAGCACTTC	CASSLGTGSFYEQHF